Listed below are T cell receptor beta chains from one sample, sequenced in a study of vaccination effects on CD4 cells after COVID-19. These receptors' targets are unknown. Method: immunoSEQ multiplex PCR; TCRdb's copy keeps in-frame clones and lacks some. The profile shows over 60,000 clones, roughly four fifths of them singletons. Material: CD4+ T cells from PBMCs cultured with HCoV-NL63 spike peptides, obtained before COVID-19 vaccination. The origin of the receptors is a human donor who received a COVID-19 vaccine. Both conserved end residues are part of each CDR3. Fields, in order: D gene, clone size, J gene, V gene, CDR3 protein, CDR3 DNA. The D gene is left open where the match is weak. The size of a clone is reported for some rows only, either as once, few or many, or as a class for expanded clones.

D gene: TRBD2; clone size: NA; J gene: TRBJ2-1; V gene: TRBV5-1; CDR3 protein: CASSLVGGTFSYNEQFF; CDR3 DNA: TGCGCCAGCAGCTTGGTGGGGGGGACCTTCTCCTACAATGAGCAGTTCTTC
D gene: NA; clone size: NA; J gene: TRBJ1-1; V gene: TRBV29-1; CDR3 protein: CSVPWEGRTEAFF; CDR3 DNA: TGCAGCGTCCCTTGGGAGGGTCGGACTGAAGCTTTCTTT
D gene: NA; clone size: NA; J gene: TRBJ1-1; V gene: TRBV6-6; CDR3 protein: CASTLMDGTEAFF; CDR3 DNA: TGTGCCAGCACCTTAATGGACGGCACTGAAGCTTTCTTT
D gene: TRBD2; clone size: few; J gene: TRBJ2-3; V gene: TRBV6-5; CDR3 protein: CASSTGGTDTQYF; CDR3 DNA: TGTGCCAGCAGTACGGGGGGGACAGATACGCAGTATTTT
D gene: TRBD1; clone size: NA; J gene: TRBJ1-1; V gene: TRBV2; CDR3 protein: CASSPHRDRVNTEAFF; CDR3 DNA: TGTGCCAGCAGTCCCCACCGGGACAGGGTGAACACTGAAGCTTTCTTT
D gene: TRBD1; clone size: NA; J gene: TRBJ1-6; V gene: TRBV5-1; CDR3 protein: CASKFDPDRVRAPLHF; CDR3 DNA: TGCGCCAGCAAATTTGATCCCGACAGGGTCCGGGCACCCCTCCACTTT
D gene: TRBD1; clone size: NA; J gene: TRBJ2-1; V gene: TRBV7-3; CDR3 protein: CASSPRDRVGNEQFF; CDR3 DNA: TGTGCCAGCAGCCCTCGGGACAGGGTTGGCAATGAGCAGTTCTTC
D gene: TRBD1; clone size: NA; J gene: TRBJ2-5; V gene: TRBV5-1; CDR3 protein: CASSVRDRVETQYF; CDR3 DNA: TGCGCCAGCAGCGTCCGGGACAGGGTAGAGACCCAGTACTTC
D gene: TRBD1; clone size: NA; J gene: TRBJ1-2; V gene: TRBV24-1; CDR3 protein: CATSTGQGLNYGYTF; CDR3 DNA: TGTGCCACCAGTACGGGACAGGGACTAAACTATGGCTACACCTTC
D gene: NA; clone size: NA; J gene: TRBJ2-4; V gene: TRBV5-6; CDR3 protein: CASSLAVGEGAGAKNIQYF; CDR3 DNA: TGTGCCAGCAGCTTGGCTGTCGGGGAGGGGGCAGGGGCCAAAAACATTCAGTACTTC
D gene: TRBD2; clone size: NA; J gene: TRBJ2-1; V gene: TRBV9; CDR3 protein: CASSVLAEPFVEQFF; CDR3 DNA: TGTGCCAGCAGCGTCCTAGCGGAACCCTTCGTTGAGCAGTTCTTC
D gene: NA; clone size: NA; J gene: TRBJ2-1; V gene: TRBV3-1/TRBV3-2; CDR3 protein: CASSQGTWSHTNNEQFF; CDR3 DNA: TGTGCCAGCAGCCAAGGTACCTGGAGCCATACTAACAATGAGCAGTTCTTC
D gene: TRBD1; clone size: NA; J gene: TRBJ1-5; V gene: TRBV19; CDR3 protein: CASSIFSRGVNQPQHF; CDR3 DNA: TGTGCCAGTAGTATATTCTCCAGGGGGGTAAATCAGCCCCAGCATTTT
D gene: NA; clone size: NA; J gene: TRBJ1-5; V gene: TRBV27; CDR3 protein: CASSLRTEGRPQHF; CDR3 DNA: TGTGCCAGCAGTTTAAGGACCGAAGGTCGGCCCCAGCATTTT
D gene: NA; clone size: NA; J gene: TRBJ1-1; V gene: TRBV14; CDR3 protein: CASSQGVGWMNTEAFF; CDR3 DNA: TGTGCCAGCAGCCAAGGGGTAGGGTGGATGAACACTGAAGCTTTCTTT
D gene: TRBD1; clone size: NA; J gene: TRBJ2-2; V gene: TRBV6-5; CDR3 protein: CASTLTGGFSGELFF; CDR3 DNA: TGTGCCAGCACCCTGACAGGGGGCTTTTCCGGGGAGCTGTTTTTT
D gene: NA; clone size: NA; J gene: TRBJ1-5; V gene: TRBV30; CDR3 protein: CAWNHRDGNQPQHF; CDR3 DNA: TGTGCCTGGAATCACAGGGACGGCAATCAGCCCCAGCATTTT
D gene: NA; clone size: NA; J gene: TRBJ2-5; V gene: TRBV5-6; CDR3 protein: CASSSYPPGLQETQYF; CDR3 DNA: TGTGCCAGCAGCTCATACCCCCCGGGATTACAAGAGACCCAGTACTTC
D gene: TRBD1; clone size: NA; J gene: TRBJ1-1; V gene: TRBV27; CDR3 protein: CASSSQGAGDTEAFF; CDR3 DNA: TGTGCCAGCAGCTCCCAGGGGGCTGGGGACACTGAAGCTTTCTTT
D gene: NA; clone size: NA; J gene: TRBJ1-2; V gene: TRBV5-4; CDR3 protein: CASNVDGYYGYTF; CDR3 DNA: TGTGCCAGCAACGTCGACGGTTACTATGGCTACACCTTC
D gene: NA; clone size: NA; J gene: TRBJ1-1; V gene: TRBV24-1; CDR3 protein: CATMSPGVHTEAFF; CDR3 DNA: TGTGCCACCATGTCCCCAGGGGTACACACTGAAGCTTTCTTT
D gene: NA; clone size: NA; J gene: TRBJ2-3; V gene: TRBV24-1; CDR3 protein: CATSDTRGSTDTQYF; CDR3 DNA: TGTGCCACCAGTGATACTAGGGGAAGCACAGATACGCAGTATTTT
D gene: TRBD2; clone size: NA; J gene: TRBJ2-3; V gene: TRBV27; CDR3 protein: CASSFLASGGTPSTDTQYF; CDR3 DNA: TGTGCCAGCAGTTTTTTGGCCAGCGGGGGCACCCCTAGCACAGATACGCAGTATTTT
D gene: NA; clone size: NA; J gene: TRBJ1-2; V gene: TRBV12-3/TRBV12-4; CDR3 protein: CASSSDYGYTF; CDR3 DNA: TGTGCCAGCAGTTCAGACTATGGCTACACCTTC
D gene: NA; clone size: once; J gene: TRBJ1-1; V gene: TRBV20-1; CDR3 protein: CSAREGGTEAFF; CDR3 DNA: TGCAGTGCTCGTGAGGGAGGCACTGAAGCTTTCTTT
D gene: NA; clone size: NA; J gene: TRBJ1-4; V gene: TRBV18; CDR3 protein: CASSRAEQEKLFF; CDR3 DNA: TGTGCCAGCTCACGCGCGGAGCAGGAAAAACTGTTTTTT
D gene: TRBD2; clone size: NA; J gene: TRBJ2-3; V gene: TRBV7-3; CDR3 protein: CASSRLAGTDTQYF; CDR3 DNA: TGTGCCAGCAGCAGACTAGCGGGGACAGATACGCAGTATTTT
D gene: NA; clone size: NA; J gene: TRBJ1-1; V gene: TRBV16; CDR3 protein: CASSQSKEAFF; CDR3 DNA: TGTGCCAGCAGCCAATCTAAAGAAGCTTTCTTT
D gene: TRBD2; clone size: NA; J gene: TRBJ2-3; V gene: TRBV7-3; CDR3 protein: CASGSGKRGTTDTQYF; CDR3 DNA: TGTGCCAGCGGGTCCGGCAAGCGGGGGACCACAGATACGCAGTATTTT
D gene: NA; clone size: NA; J gene: TRBJ1-2; V gene: TRBV6-5; CDR3 protein: CASSYLPEGGYGYTF; CDR3 DNA: TGTGCCAGCAGTTACCTTCCGGAAGGCGGCTATGGCTACACCTTC
D gene: NA; clone size: NA; J gene: TRBJ1-1; V gene: TRBV10-2; CDR3 protein: CASSDVGRRNTEAFF; CDR3 DNA: TGCGCCAGCAGTGATGTAGGGCGGAGGAACACTGAAGCTTTCTTT
D gene: NA; clone size: NA; J gene: TRBJ2-5; V gene: TRBV18; CDR3 protein: CASSPRGRLWAQYF; CDR3 DNA: TGTGCCAGCTCACCGAGAGGACGTCTCTGGGCCCAGTACTTC
D gene: NA; clone size: NA; J gene: TRBJ1-1; V gene: TRBV20-1; CDR3 protein: CSASRGATEAFF; CDR3 DNA: TGCAGTGCTAGTAGGGGTGCCACTGAAGCTTTCTTT
D gene: NA; clone size: NA; J gene: TRBJ2-2; V gene: TRBV5-1; CDR3 protein: CASSPGQPNTGELFF; CDR3 DNA: TGCGCCAGCAGTCCCGGACAGCCTAACACCGGGGAGCTGTTTTTT
D gene: NA; clone size: NA; J gene: TRBJ1-2; V gene: TRBV7-9; CDR3 protein: CASSSVYPGYTF; CDR3 DNA: TGTGCCAGCAGCTCAGTATACCCTGGCTACACCTTC
D gene: NA; clone size: NA; J gene: TRBJ2-3; V gene: TRBV4-1; CDR3 protein: CASSQARIFTDTQYF; CDR3 DNA: TGCGCCAGCAGCCAAGCCCGGATCTTCACAGATACGCAGTATTTT
D gene: TRBD1; clone size: NA; J gene: TRBJ2-3; V gene: TRBV7-2; CDR3 protein: CASSPRQGATTQYF; CDR3 DNA: TGTGCCAGCAGCCCTCGACAGGGGGCGACTACGCAGTATTTT
D gene: NA; clone size: NA; J gene: TRBJ1-1; V gene: TRBV4-1; CDR3 protein: CASSQRVPTEAFF; CDR3 DNA: TGCGCCAGCAGCCAAAGGGTTCCCACTGAAGCTTTCTTT
D gene: TRBD2; clone size: NA; J gene: TRBJ2-5; V gene: TRBV24-1; CDR3 protein: CATGTSGGQETQYF; CDR3 DNA: TGTGCCACAGGGACTAGCGGCGGGCAAGAGACCCAGTACTTC
D gene: TRBD2; clone size: NA; J gene: TRBJ2-1; V gene: TRBV7-2; CDR3 protein: CASSHWGGRGLNEQFF; CDR3 DNA: TGTGCCAGCAGCCATTGGGGTGGGCGGGGGTTAAATGAGCAGTTCTTC
D gene: TRBD1; clone size: NA; J gene: TRBJ1-4; V gene: TRBV28; CDR3 protein: CASSPPGQEGEKLFF; CDR3 DNA: TGTGCCAGCAGCCCCCCGGGACAGGAGGGTGAAAAACTGTTTTTT
D gene: TRBD2; clone size: once; J gene: TRBJ2-1; V gene: TRBV6-6; CDR3 protein: CASNRLGAGGGINEQFF; CDR3 DNA: TGTGCCAGCAATCGACTTGGAGCTGGCGGGGGGATCAATGAGCAGTTCTTC
D gene: NA; clone size: NA; J gene: TRBJ2-5; V gene: TRBV7-3; CDR3 protein: CASSSTPGQWETQYF; CDR3 DNA: TGTGCCAGCAGCTCAACCCCGGGACAATGGGAGACCCAGTACTTC
D gene: NA; clone size: NA; J gene: TRBJ1-1; V gene: TRBV5-1; CDR3 protein: CASSLDGLGTEAFF; CDR3 DNA: TGCGCCAGCAGCTTGGATGGGCTGGGGACTGAAGCTTTCTTT
D gene: NA; clone size: once; J gene: TRBJ1-2; V gene: TRBV27; CDR3 protein: CASTQTGTPITGYGYTF; CDR3 DNA: TGTGCCAGCACCCAAACCGGGACACCAATCACCGGCTATGGCTACACCTTC
D gene: TRBD2; clone size: NA; J gene: TRBJ2-3; V gene: TRBV15; CDR3 protein: CATSSVILAGGRVDTQYF; CDR3 DNA: TGTGCCACCAGCAGTGTTATTCTAGCGGGGGGGCGGGTAGATACGCAGTATTTT
D gene: NA; clone size: NA; J gene: TRBJ1-3; V gene: TRBV6-6; CDR3 protein: CASSSPGNTIYF; CDR3 DNA: TGTGCCAGCAGTTCCCCGGGAAACACCATATATTTT
D gene: TRBD2; clone size: NA; J gene: TRBJ2-5; V gene: TRBV7-3; CDR3 protein: CASSLNGRGTIKETQYF; CDR3 DNA: TGTGCCAGCAGCTTAAATGGGCGGGGGACTATAAAAGAGACCCAGTACTTC
D gene: TRBD2; clone size: NA; J gene: TRBJ2-1; V gene: TRBV5-5; CDR3 protein: CASSSFAGGTNEQFF; CDR3 DNA: TGTGCCAGCAGCTCGTTCGCGGGGGGTACGAATGAGCAGTTCTTC
D gene: NA; clone size: NA; J gene: TRBJ1-2; V gene: TRBV5-6; CDR3 protein: CASSFSTESANYGYTF; CDR3 DNA: TGTGCCAGCAGCTTTTCGACGGAGTCAGCTAACTATGGCTACACCTTC
D gene: NA; clone size: NA; J gene: TRBJ1-1; V gene: TRBV12-3/TRBV12-4; CDR3 protein: CASSFGYTEAFF; CDR3 DNA: TGTGCCAGCAGTTTCGGATACACTGAAGCTTTCTTT
D gene: NA; clone size: once; J gene: TRBJ1-2; V gene: TRBV7-2; CDR3 protein: CASSLASGPYGYTF; CDR3 DNA: TGTGCCAGCAGCTTAGCTTCGGGCCCCTATGGCTACACCTTC
D gene: NA; clone size: few; J gene: TRBJ1-2; V gene: TRBV27; CDR3 protein: CASGGQNYGYTF; CDR3 DNA: TGTGCCAGCGGGGGCCAAAACTATGGCTACACCTTC
D gene: NA; clone size: NA; J gene: TRBJ1-2; V gene: TRBV3-1/TRBV3-2; CDR3 protein: CASSQDLVGEYGYTF; CDR3 DNA: TGTGCCAGCAGCCAAGATCTAGTAGGGGAGTATGGCTACACCTTC
D gene: NA; clone size: NA; J gene: TRBJ2-2; V gene: TRBV7-9; CDR3 protein: CASRSGGRNTGELFF; CDR3 DNA: TGTGCCAGCAGGTCCGGGGGGCGAAACACCGGGGAGCTGTTTTTT
D gene: NA; clone size: NA; J gene: TRBJ1-3; V gene: TRBV12-3/TRBV12-4; CDR3 protein: CASSLGGNTIYF; CDR3 DNA: TGTGCCAGCAGTTTGGGGGGAAACACCATATATTTT
D gene: NA; clone size: NA; J gene: TRBJ2-5; V gene: TRBV5-1; CDR3 protein: CASSLYSGETQYF; CDR3 DNA: TGCGCCAGCAGCTTGTATAGCGGAGAGACCCAGTACTTC